Each of the 5 T cell receptor beta chains below was sequenced from the same sample in a study of blood T cells in healthy people across ages. Primers used in a second PCR of roughly 6 to 12 cycles were a sample-barcoded 5' primer and a J-beta primer mix. MiXCR, applied by TCRdb to the 5' RACE reads, yields one record per CDR3 protein. Here the sample spans 500,000 to 550,000 distinct CDR3 sequences, 24% being singletons. These data were also reused for a study on T cells of mothers and their children.

The specimen was blood. Every receptor here comes from a boy younger than 18 in good health.

V gene TRBV20-1 combines with J gene TRBJ1-4, with D perhaps matching TRBD1 (5 bases). V lost 3 bases and J lost 8, with 16 bases in between. CDR1 and CDR2 (germline): DFQATT, SNEGSKA (reference sequence). CDR3 size: 14 residues. The CDR3 reads CSASQGTKKEKLFF. DNA of the CDR3: TGCAGTGCTAGCCAGGGAACGAAGAAGGAAAAACTGTTTTTT.

This clonotype was seen ten or more times. The chain uses TRBV29-1 and TRBJ1-1, with D unresolved. The CDR3 has 13 residues. Germline V gives CDR1 SQVTM, CDR2 ANQGSEA. Trimming took 6 bases from V and 1 from J, leaving 12 bases between them. The CDR3 DNA is TGCAGCGTCGCCTCTCCCCGGAACACTGAAGCTTTCTTT. This gives the protein CSVASPRNTEAFF.

V gene TRBV6-1 combines with J gene TRBJ2-5, with TRBD2 as a possible D gene (5 bases). V shed 2 bases and J shed 5 bases, with 18 bases lying between them. This CDR3 is 16 amino acids long. CDR1 MNHNS and CDR2 SASEGT come from the germline V gene. Here the CDR3 DNA reads TGTGCCAGCAGTGAAACCCCCTCCGGGCGCGGGGAGACCCAGTACTTC. This codes for CASSETPSGRGETQYF.

This clonotype was seen a handful of times. The V gene is TRBV7-2, the J gene TRBJ2-5; D possibly corresponds to TRBD2 (6 bases). The V and J ends lost 5 bases and 7 bases respectively, with 20 bases between them. This CDR3 contains 15 residues. Germline lookup yields CDR1 SGHTA and CDR2 FQGNSA. As DNA, the CDR3 is TGTGCCAGCAGCCTTCGTCTAGCGAACGAGGGGACCCAGTACTTC. It encodes CASSLRLANEGTQYF.

The chain carries TRBV7-2 and TRBJ1-2, with a weak D call TRBD1 (5 bases). V lost 5 bases and J 1 base, leaving 14 bases between the germline ends. Looked up from germline, CDR1 is SGHTA and CDR2 is FQGNSA. The length of the CDR3 is 15 residues. The CDR3 here is CASSLRDGVNYGYTF. CDR3 DNA sequence: TGTGCCAGCAGCCTAAGGGACGGAGTTAACTATGGCTACACCTTC.